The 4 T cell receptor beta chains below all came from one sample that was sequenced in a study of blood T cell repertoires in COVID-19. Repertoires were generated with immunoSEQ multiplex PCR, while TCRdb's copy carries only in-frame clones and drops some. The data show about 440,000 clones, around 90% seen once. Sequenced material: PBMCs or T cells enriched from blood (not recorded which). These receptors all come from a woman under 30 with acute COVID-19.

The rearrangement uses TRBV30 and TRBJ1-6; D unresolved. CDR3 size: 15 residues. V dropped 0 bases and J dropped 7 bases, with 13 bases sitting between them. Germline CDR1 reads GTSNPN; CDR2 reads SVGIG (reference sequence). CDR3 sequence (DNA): TGTGCCTGGAGTGTATACGGGATCGGGAATTCACCCCTCCACTTT. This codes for CAWSVYGIGNSPLHF.

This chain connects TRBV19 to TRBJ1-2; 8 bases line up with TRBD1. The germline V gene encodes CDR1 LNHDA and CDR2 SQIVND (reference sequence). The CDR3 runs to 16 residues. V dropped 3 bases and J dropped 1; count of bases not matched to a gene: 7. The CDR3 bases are TGTGCCAGTAGTATTACCTCCGGACAGGGTAACTATGGCTACACCTTC. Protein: CASSITSGQGNYGYTF.

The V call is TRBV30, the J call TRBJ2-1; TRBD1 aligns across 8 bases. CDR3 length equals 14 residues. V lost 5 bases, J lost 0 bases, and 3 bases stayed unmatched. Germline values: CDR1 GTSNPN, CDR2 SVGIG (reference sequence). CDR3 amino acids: CAWSQGGSYNEQFF. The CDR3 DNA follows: TGTGCCTGGTCACAGGGGGGCTCCTACAATGAGCAGTTCTTC.

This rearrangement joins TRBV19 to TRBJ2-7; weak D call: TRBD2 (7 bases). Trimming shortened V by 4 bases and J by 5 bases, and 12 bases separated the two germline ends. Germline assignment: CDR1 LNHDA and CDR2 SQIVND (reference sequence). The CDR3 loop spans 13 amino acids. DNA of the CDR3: TGTGCCAGTAGTAGAGGGGGGGACAACGAGCAGTACTTC. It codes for CASSRGGDNEQYF. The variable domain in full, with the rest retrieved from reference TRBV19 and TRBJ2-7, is DGGITQSPKYLFRKEGQNVTLSCEQNLNHDAMYWYRQDPGQGLRLIYYSQIVNDFQKGDIAEGYSVSREKKESFPLTVTSAQKNPTAFYLCASSRGGDNEQYFGPGTRLTVT.